The rows below give T cell receptor beta chains drawn from one sample of a study of Ad26.COV2.S vaccination and SARS-CoV-2 variants. Repertoires were generated with immunoSEQ multiplex PCR, while TCRdb's copy carries only in-frame clones and drops some. The sample records about 450,000 clones, 85% to 90% being singletons. Material: peripheral blood, obtained in a trial of Ad26.COV2.S vaccine versus placebo. The receptor set was obtained from a person aged 18-65 years who received the Ad26.COV2.S COVID-19 vaccine or a placebo. CDR3s include the opening cysteine and the closing phenylalanine or tryptophan. The D gene is left open where the match is weak. Only some rows state a clone size, as once, few, many or a class for expanded clones.

>NA|TRBJ2-7|TRBV6-2/TRBV6-3|NA
CASGLGGSAYEQYF
TGTGCCAGCGGCCTAGGGGGGTCCGCCTACGAGCAGTACTTC
>NA|TRBJ2-5|TRBV5-1|TRBD2
CASSRRAGGREETQYF
TGCGCCAGCAGCAGAAGAGCGGGGGGGCGTGAAGAGACCCAGTACTTC
>NA|TRBJ1-4|TRBV27|NA
CASSWADNEKLFF
TGTGCCAGCAGTTGGGCCGACAATGAAAAACTGTTTTTT
>NA|TRBJ1-2|TRBV12-2|NA
CASRLASGQGVNYGYTF
TGTGCAAGTCGCTTAGCCTCGGGACAGGGGGTAAACTATGGCTACACCTTC
>NA|TRBJ2-3|TRBV4-3|NA
CASSQLTGSSDTQYF
TGCGCCAGCAGCCAATTGACTGGGAGTTCAGATACGCAGTATTTT
>NA|TRBJ2-7|TRBV2|NA
CASKGVSYEQYF
TGTGCCAGCAAGGGGGTCTCCTACGAGCAGTACTTC
>few|TRBJ2-5|TRBV28|NA
CASSLAPLGQETQYF
TGTGCCAGCAGTTTAGCGCCCCTGGGTCAAGAGACCCAGTACTTC
>NA|TRBJ2-5|TRBV25-1|NA
CASSGDREETQYF
TGTGCCAGCAGTGGTGACCGAGAAGAGACCCAGTACTTC
>NA|TRBJ2-1|TRBV5-1|NA
CASSLGPSVEQFF
TGCGCCAGCAGCCTCGGCCCGTCCGTTGAGCAGTTCTTC
>NA|TRBJ2-1|TRBV20-1|NA
CSATRRDETFF
TGCAGTGCTACCCGGCGAGATGAGACGTTCTTC
>NA|TRBJ1-2|TRBV29-1|NA
CSVAEGRDGYTF
TGCAGCGTTGCTGAGGGCCGAGATGGCTACACCTTC
>NA|TRBJ1-6|TRBV18|NA
CASSPGDNSPLHF
TGTGCCAGCTCACCGGGAGATAATTCACCCCTCCACTTT
>once|TRBJ2-5|TRBV10-3|NA
CAIRQGETQYF
TGTGCCATCAGACAGGGAGAGACCCAGTACTTC
>once|TRBJ2-1|TRBV6-5|NA
CASTMGGKVGNEQFF
TGTGCCAGCACCATGGGAGGTAAAGTAGGCAATGAGCAGTTCTTC
>NA|TRBJ1-2|TRBV4-1|NA
CASSQVLKGYGYTF
TGCGCCAGCAGCCAAGTTTTGAAGGGGTATGGCTACACCTTC
>once|TRBJ2-7|TRBV18|NA
CASSPLRGGLTYEQYF
TGTGCCAGCTCACCTTTGAGGGGGGGACTTACTTACGAGCAGTACTTC
>NA|TRBJ2-7|TRBV15|NA
CATSRDLDANYEQYF
TGTGCCACCAGCAGAGATCTGGACGCAAACTACGAGCAGTACTTC
>NA|TRBJ2-2|TRBV7-9|TRBD1
CASSLTPGTGSDGELFF
TGTGCCAGCAGCTTAACCCCGGGGACAGGGAGTGACGGGGAGCTGTTTTTT
>once|TRBJ1-1|TRBV12-3/TRBV12-4|NA
CASSLSLTRGAFF
TGTGCCAGCAGTTTAAGTTTAACCAGGGGAGCTTTCTTT
>NA|TRBJ1-2|TRBV18|NA
CASSPTTNYGYTF
TGTGCCAGCTCACCAACCACAAACTATGGCTACACCTTC
>NA|TRBJ1-3|TRBV3-1/TRBV3-2|NA
CASSHLGNTIYF
TGTGCCAGCAGCCACCTTGGAAACACCATATATTTT
>NA|TRBJ1-5|TRBV4-1|NA
CASSPTGYSNQPQHF
TGCGCCAGCAGCCCTACAGGGTATAGCAATCAGCCCCAGCATTTT
>NA|TRBJ2-5|TRBV2|NA
CASSVGWETQYF
TGTGCCAGCAGTGTCGGTTGGGAGACCCAGTACTTC
>once|TRBJ2-5|TRBV6-5|NA
CASSYLGVGETQYF
TGTGCCAGCAGTTACCTCGGTGTGGGGGAGACCCAGTACTTC
>NA|TRBJ2-1|TRBV9|NA
CASSVDYYNEQFF
TGTGCCAGCAGCGTAGATTACTACAATGAGCAGTTCTTC
>few|TRBJ1-2|TRBV18|TRBD1
CASSPTGTNYGYTF
TGTGCCAGCTCACCGACAGGGACTAACTATGGCTACACCTTC
>NA|TRBJ2-2|TRBV5-1|NA
CASSFSGPGVGELFF
TGCGCCAGCAGCTTTTCCGGGCCAGGGGTCGGGGAGCTGTTTTTT
>NA|TRBJ1-1|TRBV3-1/TRBV3-2|NA
CASSPRLNTEAFF
TGTGCCAGCAGCCCGCGGTTGAACACTGAAGCTTTCTTT
>NA|TRBJ2-5|TRBV4-1|TRBD1
CASSDRGGGEETQYF
TGCGCCAGCAGCGACAGGGGGGGAGGAGAAGAGACCCAGTACTTC
>NA|TRBJ1-2|TRBV5-4|NA
CASSPVGGDGYTF
TGTGCCAGCAGTCCCGTTGGAGGGGATGGCTACACCTTC
>NA|TRBJ1-3|TRBV2|NA
CASKQGFSGNTIYF
TGTGCCAGCAAACAGGGTTTTTCTGGAAACACCATATATTTT
>NA|TRBJ2-5|TRBV30|TRBD2
CAWSPGLAVQETQYF
TGTGCCTGGAGTCCGGGACTAGCGGTTCAAGAGACCCAGTACTTC
>NA|TRBJ1-1|TRBV7-9|NA
CASSHRDIVGTEAFF
TGTGCCAGCAGCCACAGGGATATAGTCGGTACTGAAGCTTTCTTT
>NA|TRBJ2-1|TRBV7-9|NA
CASSRFGNNNEQFF
TGTGCCAGCAGCCGATTCGGGAATAACAATGAGCAGTTCTTC
>NA|TRBJ1-6|TRBV5-1|NA
CATSPVPGSPLHF
TGCGCCACCTCACCCGTTCCCGGGTCACCCCTCCACTTT
>NA|TRBJ1-2|TRBV20-1|NA
CSARTSGSYTF
TGCAGTGCTAGGACCTCGGGAAGCTACACCTTC
>NA|TRBJ1-3|TRBV10-3|NA
CAIKGQSGNTIYF
TGTGCCATCAAGGGGCAGTCTGGAAACACCATATATTTT
>NA|TRBJ1-1|TRBV7-9|NA
CASSFRGGSTEAFF
TGTGCCAGCAGCTTTAGGGGAGGGAGCACTGAAGCTTTCTTT
>NA|TRBJ1-2|TRBV5-5|NA
CASSLMIRHYGYTF
TGTGCCAGCAGCTTGATGATCCGGCACTATGGCTACACCTTC
>many|TRBJ1-6|TRBV12-3/TRBV12-4|NA
CASSRARGLHHHF
TGTGCCAGCAGCCGAGCCAGAGGGCTACACCACCACTTT
>NA|TRBJ2-5|TRBV7-9|NA
CASSPDHPAGAETQYF
TGTGCCAGCAGCCCCGACCACCCGGCAGGGGCAGAGACCCAGTACTTC
>NA|TRBJ1-4|TRBV6-6|NA
CASSTIVLSEKLFF
TGTGCCAGCAGCACGATCGTACTGTCTGAAAAACTGTTTTTT
>NA|TRBJ2-1|TRBV6-2/TRBV6-3|TRBD2
CASSPAGGYNEQFF
TGTGCCAGCAGCCCAGCGGGAGGGTATAATGAGCAGTTCTTC
>NA|TRBJ2-7|TRBV18|NA
CASSPSSRAEQYF
TGTGCCAGCTCACCAAGTTCTAGGGCCGAGCAGTACTTC
>NA|TRBJ1-5|TRBV7-6|TRBD1
CASPGGDRSNQPQHF
TGTGCCAGCCCCGGGGGGGACAGAAGCAATCAGCCCCAGCATTTT
>NA|TRBJ2-5|TRBV27|NA
CASSPTRREKTQYF
TGTGCCAGCAGTCCCACACGCAGGGAGAAGACCCAGTACTTC
>once|TRBJ2-1|TRBV7-9|TRBD2
CASSLSGSDNEQFF
TGTGCCAGCAGCCTAAGCGGGAGTGACAATGAGCAGTTCTTC
>NA|TRBJ2-7|TRBV27|NA
CASSLAPNYEQYF
TGTGCCAGCAGTTTAGCCCCGAACTACGAGCAGTACTTC
>once|TRBJ1-2|TRBV28|TRBD1
CASTDDREGYTF
TGTGCCAGCACCGATGACAGGGAGGGCTACACCTTC
>NA|TRBJ2-4|TRBV4-3|NA
CASSQVYSQGNQNIQYF
TGCGCCAGCAGCCAAGTCTACTCCCAGGGGAATCAAAACATTCAGTACTTC
>NA|TRBJ2-2|TRBV10-3|TRBD1
CAISDLTGAGELFF
TGTGCCATCAGTGACCTGACAGGGGCCGGGGAGCTGTTTTTT
>NA|TRBJ1-1|TRBV28|NA
CASSFRGENTEAFF
TGTGCCAGCAGTTTCCGGGGCGAGAACACTGAAGCTTTCTTT
>NA|TRBJ2-7|TRBV27|NA
CASSPSRRDRAYEQYF
TGTGCCAGCAGTCCCTCGAGGAGGGATAGGGCCTACGAGCAGTACTTC
>NA|TRBJ1-2|TRBV6-2/TRBV6-3|TRBD1
CASSWDRSFYGYTF
TGTGCCAGCAGTTGGGACAGGAGCTTCTATGGCTACACCTTC